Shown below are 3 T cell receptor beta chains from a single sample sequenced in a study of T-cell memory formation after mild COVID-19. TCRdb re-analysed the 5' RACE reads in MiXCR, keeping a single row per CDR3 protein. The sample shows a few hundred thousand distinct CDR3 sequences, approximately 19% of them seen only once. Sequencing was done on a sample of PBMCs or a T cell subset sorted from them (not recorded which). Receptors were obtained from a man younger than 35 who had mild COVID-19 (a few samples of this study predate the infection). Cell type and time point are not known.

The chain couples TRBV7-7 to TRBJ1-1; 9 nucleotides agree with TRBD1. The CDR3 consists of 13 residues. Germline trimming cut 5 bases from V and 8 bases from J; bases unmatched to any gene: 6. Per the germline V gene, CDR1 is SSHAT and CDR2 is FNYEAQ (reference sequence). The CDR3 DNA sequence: TGTGCCAGCAGCCCGGGACAGGGCGGGGAAGCTTTCTTT. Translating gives CASSPGQGGEAFF.

The CDR3 sequence: CASTLFGGAVKTQYF. CDR3 coding DNA: TGTGCCAGCACCCTTTTTGGGGGGGCGGTAAAGACCCAGTACTTC. The rearrangement joins TRBV12-3 or TRBV12-4 to TRBJ2-5; maybe TRBD2 (7 bases). Trimming stripped 7 bases from V and 6 bases from J, with 21 bases between. The CDR3 is made up of 15 amino acids.

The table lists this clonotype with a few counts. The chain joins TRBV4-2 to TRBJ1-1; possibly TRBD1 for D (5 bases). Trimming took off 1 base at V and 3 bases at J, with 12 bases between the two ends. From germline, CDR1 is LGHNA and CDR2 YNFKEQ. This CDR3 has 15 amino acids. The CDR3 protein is CASSQADQGYTEAFF. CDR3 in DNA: TGTGCCAGCAGCCAAGCGGACCAGGGCTACACTGAAGCTTTCTTT.